The clone carrying this TCR beta chain has more than one count but fewer than ten. The antigen is unknown. The junction differs from germline at one of its ends, possibly a read error. A sample-barcoded 5' primer and a J-beta primer mix were used in a second PCR of about 7 to 12 cycles. TCRdb called the 5' RACE reads again in MiXCR, with one record for every CDR3 protein. Of roughly 830,000 distinct CDR3 sequences listed, around two thirds are singletons. The record originates from a study of blood T cells in healthy people across ages. Germline V gene data show CDR1 as MNHEY and CDR2 as SVGAGI. The CDR3 sequence is 13 residues long. Overall study results and limits: Naive CD4+ cells and diversity were both higher in long-lived donors than in aged donors.

Material for sequencing was blood. The clonotype originates from a man under 40 in good health. The chain joins TRBV6-5 to TRBJ1-2; D remains unclear. The CDR3 DNA reads TGTGCCAGCAGTGACTCGTCATCCTACGGCTACACCTTC. Amino acids: CASSDSSSYGYTF.